These T cell receptor beta chains were read from a single sample in a study of molecular identifiers for immune sequencing clone quantification. Using its own MiXCR run on the PCR reads, TCRdb lists one record per CDR3 protein. The data contain 85,000 to 90,000 distinct CDR3 sequences, 15% to 20% of them singletons. Source material: naive CD8+ T cells from blood, with Jurkat cell RNA spiked in. All receptors come from a human donor in good health. Some libraries in this study had Jurkat cell RNA spiked in. The conserved cysteine and the conserved F or W are not part of the CDR3 here.

j_call | v_call | cdr3_aa
TRBJ2-5 | TRBV28 | ARNTAGGRTKTQY
TRBJ2-7 | TRBV5-1 | ASSPWDRGSYEQY
TRBJ2-3 | TRBV6-5 | ASSHSPNPTDTQY
TRBJ1-5 | TRBV20-1 | SARVGLNQPQH
TRBJ2-7 | TRBV7-2 | ASSFAGLGYEQY
TRBJ2-6 | TRBV7-2 | ASSLYNRPSGANVLT
TRBJ2-4 | TRBV12-3/TRBV12-4 | ASRAGTGEVIQY
TRBJ1-1 | TRBV20-1 | SAPTGSRTEAF
TRBJ1-3 | TRBV7-9 | ASSPETGLGNTIY
TRBJ2-7 | TRBV6-1 | ASSGYNSGTGIWEQY
TRBJ2-3 | TRBV13 | ASSPKTGTSTDTQY
TRBJ2-3 | TRBV10-2 | ASSLPGLAGGPPSTDTQY
TRBJ1-5 | TRBV12-3/TRBV12-4 | ASSLGDSNQPQH
TRBJ2-3 | TRBV5-4 | ASHNPGGSTDTQY
TRBJ2-7 | TRBV28 | ASTSRLDRGQGQY
TRBJ2-3 | TRBV5-1 | ASSVTGLAGTDTQY
TRBJ1-1 | TRBV14 | ASSQVGVGTEAF
TRBJ2-3 | TRBV20-1 | SARDSGVADTQY
TRBJ2-1 | TRBV21-1 | ASSKGASGGYNEQF
TRBJ2-3 | TRBV11-2 | ASSPGQLASTDTQY
TRBJ2-7 | TRBV4-3 | ASSQDWAGFKYEQY
TRBJ1-4 | TRBV23-1 | ASSQSSTTNEKLF
TRBJ2-5 | TRBV13 | ASSLYSQETQY
TRBJ2-7 | TRBV14 | ASSQWADYNSYEQY
TRBJ2-3 | TRBV9 | ASSNKPAGESTDTQY
TRBJ2-7 | TRBV20-1 | SALGTSVSYEQY
TRBJ2-2 | TRBV4-1 | ASRDRNTGELF